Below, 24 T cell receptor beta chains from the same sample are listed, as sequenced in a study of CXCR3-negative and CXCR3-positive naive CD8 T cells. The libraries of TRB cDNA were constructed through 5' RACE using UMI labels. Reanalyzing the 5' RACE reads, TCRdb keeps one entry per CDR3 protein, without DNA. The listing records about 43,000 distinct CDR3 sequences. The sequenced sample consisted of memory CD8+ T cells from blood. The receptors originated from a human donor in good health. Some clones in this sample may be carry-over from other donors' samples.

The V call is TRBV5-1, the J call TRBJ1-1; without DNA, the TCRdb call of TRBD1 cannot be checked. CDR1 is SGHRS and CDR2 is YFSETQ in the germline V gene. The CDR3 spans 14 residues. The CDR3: CASSLDDSVTEAFF.

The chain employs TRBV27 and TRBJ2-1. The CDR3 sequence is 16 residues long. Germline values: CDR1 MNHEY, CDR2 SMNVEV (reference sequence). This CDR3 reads CASSFGHRPVYNEQFF.

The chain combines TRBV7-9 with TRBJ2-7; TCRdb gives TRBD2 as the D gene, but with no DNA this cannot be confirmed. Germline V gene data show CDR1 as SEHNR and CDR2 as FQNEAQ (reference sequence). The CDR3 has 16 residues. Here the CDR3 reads CASSGGLAGDSYEQYF.

The CDR3 is CASSLEAGNTEAFF. The chain links TRBV5-5 to TRBJ1-1. In germline, CDR1 is SGHKS, CDR2 YYEKEE (reference sequence). The CDR3 loop spans 14 amino acids.

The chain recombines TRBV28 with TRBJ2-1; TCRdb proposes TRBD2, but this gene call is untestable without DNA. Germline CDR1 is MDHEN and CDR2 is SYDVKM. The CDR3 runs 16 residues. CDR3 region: CASSLEGLALDNEQFF. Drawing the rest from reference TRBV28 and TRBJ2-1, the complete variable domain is DVKVTQSSRYLVKRTGEKVFLECVQDMDHENMFWYRQDPGLGLRLIYFSYDVKMKEKGDIPEGYSVSREKKERFSLILESASTNQTSMYLCASSLEGLALDNEQFFGPGTRLTVL.

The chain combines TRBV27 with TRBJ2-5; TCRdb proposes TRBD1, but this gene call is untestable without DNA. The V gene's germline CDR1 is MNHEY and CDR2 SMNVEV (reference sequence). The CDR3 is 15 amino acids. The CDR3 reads CASRPDRGGSETQYF.

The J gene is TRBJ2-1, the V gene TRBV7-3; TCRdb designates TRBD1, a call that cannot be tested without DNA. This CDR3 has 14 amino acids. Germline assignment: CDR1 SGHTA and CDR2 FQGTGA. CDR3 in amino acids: CASSWTGPRSEQFF.

CDR3 sequence reads: CAITEAGEDEQYF. This chain connects TRBV10-3 to TRBJ2-7; TCRdb's assignment of TRBD1 cannot be checked, as there is no DNA. Per germline, CDR1 ENHRY and CDR2 SYGVKD. CDR3 size: 13 residues.

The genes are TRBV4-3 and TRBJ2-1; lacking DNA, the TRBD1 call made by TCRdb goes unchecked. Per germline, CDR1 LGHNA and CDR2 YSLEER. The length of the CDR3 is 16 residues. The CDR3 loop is CASSQAAGLAYNEQFF.

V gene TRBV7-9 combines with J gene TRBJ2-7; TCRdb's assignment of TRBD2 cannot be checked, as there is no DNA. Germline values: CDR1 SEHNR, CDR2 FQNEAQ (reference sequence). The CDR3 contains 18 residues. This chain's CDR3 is CASSPPPSGGADSHEQYF.

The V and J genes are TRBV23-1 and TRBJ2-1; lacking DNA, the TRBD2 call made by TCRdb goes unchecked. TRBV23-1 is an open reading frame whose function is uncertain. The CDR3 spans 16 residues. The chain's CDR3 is CASSQSRALSYNEQFF.

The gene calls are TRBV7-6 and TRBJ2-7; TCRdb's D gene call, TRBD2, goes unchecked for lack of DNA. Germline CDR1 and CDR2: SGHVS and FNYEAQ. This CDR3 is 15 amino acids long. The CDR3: CASSRAGASSHEQYF.

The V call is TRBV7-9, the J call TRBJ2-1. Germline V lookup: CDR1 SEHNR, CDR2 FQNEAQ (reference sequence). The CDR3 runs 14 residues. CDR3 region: CASSYSAGTVEQFF.

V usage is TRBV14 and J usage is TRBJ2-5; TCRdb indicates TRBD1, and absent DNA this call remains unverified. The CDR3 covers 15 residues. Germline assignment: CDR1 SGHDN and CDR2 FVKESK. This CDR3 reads CASSLRTGEGETQYF.

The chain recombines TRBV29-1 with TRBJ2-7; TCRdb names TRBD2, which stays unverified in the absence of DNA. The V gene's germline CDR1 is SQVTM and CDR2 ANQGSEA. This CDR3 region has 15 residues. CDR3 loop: CSVEGAGTESYEQYF.

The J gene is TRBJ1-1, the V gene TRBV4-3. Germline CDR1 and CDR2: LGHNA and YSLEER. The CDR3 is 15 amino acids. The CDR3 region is CASSQEYSPNTEAFF.

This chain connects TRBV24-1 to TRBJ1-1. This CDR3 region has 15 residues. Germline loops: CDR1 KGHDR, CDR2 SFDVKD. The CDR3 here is CATRGNQVFNTEAFF.

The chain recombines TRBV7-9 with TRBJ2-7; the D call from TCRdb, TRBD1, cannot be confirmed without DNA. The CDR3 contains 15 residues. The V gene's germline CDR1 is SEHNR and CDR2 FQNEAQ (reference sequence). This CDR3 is CASSGDRRGSYEQYF.

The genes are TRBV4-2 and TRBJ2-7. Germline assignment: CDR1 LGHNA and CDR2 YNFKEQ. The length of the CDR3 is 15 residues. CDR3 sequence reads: CASSQGEGSSYEQYF.

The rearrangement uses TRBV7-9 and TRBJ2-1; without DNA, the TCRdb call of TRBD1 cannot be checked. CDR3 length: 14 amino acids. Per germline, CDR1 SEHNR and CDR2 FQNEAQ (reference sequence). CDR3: CAQIRGDGYNEQFF.

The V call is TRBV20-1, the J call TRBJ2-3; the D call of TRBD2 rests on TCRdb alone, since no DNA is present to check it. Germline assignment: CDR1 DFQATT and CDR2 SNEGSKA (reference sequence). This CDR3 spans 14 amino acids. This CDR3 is CSARPGGGVDTQYF.

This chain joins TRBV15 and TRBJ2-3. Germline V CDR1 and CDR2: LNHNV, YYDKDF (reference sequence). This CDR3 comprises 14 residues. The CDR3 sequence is CATSGTEHTDTQYF.

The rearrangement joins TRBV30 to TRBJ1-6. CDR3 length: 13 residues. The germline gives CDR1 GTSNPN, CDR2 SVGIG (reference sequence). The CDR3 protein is CAWSMDDVSPLHF.

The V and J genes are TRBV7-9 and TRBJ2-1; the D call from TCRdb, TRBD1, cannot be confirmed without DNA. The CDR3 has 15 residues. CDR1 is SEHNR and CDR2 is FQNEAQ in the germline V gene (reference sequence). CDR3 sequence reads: CASSLAFPGGNEQFF.